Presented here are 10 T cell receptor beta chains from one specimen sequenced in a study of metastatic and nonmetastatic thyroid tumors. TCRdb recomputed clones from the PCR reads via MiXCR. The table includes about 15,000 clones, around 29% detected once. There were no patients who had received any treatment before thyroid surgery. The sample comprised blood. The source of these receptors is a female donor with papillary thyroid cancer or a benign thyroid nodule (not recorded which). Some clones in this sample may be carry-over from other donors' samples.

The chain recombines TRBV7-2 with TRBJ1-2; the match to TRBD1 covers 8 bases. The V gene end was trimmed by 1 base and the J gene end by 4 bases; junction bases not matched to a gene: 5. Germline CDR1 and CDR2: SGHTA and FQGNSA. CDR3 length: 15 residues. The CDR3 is CASSLVRTGSYGYTF. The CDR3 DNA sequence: TGTGCCAGCAGCTTAGTTAGGACAGGGAGCTATGGCTACACCTTC.

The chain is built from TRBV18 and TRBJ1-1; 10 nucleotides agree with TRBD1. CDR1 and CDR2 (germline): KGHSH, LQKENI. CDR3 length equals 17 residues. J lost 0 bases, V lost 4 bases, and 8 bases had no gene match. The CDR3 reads CASSRWDRGHMNTEAFF. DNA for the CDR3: TGTGCCAGCTCACGATGGGACAGGGGCCACATGAACACTGAAGCTTTCTTT.

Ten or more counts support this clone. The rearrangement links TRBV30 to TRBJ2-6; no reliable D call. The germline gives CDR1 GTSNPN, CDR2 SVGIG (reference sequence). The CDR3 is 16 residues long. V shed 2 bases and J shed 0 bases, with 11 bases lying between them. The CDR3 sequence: CAWSPPGVSGANVLTF. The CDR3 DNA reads TGTGCCTGGAGTCCGCCTGGGGTCTCTGGGGCCAACGTCCTGACTTTC.

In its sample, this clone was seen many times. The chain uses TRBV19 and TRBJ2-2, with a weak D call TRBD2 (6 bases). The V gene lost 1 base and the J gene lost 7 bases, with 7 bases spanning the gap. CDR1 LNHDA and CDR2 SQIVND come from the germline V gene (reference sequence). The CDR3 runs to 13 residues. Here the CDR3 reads CASSIVADGELFF. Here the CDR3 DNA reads TGTGCCAGTAGTATAGTAGCGGACGGGGAGCTGTTTTTT.

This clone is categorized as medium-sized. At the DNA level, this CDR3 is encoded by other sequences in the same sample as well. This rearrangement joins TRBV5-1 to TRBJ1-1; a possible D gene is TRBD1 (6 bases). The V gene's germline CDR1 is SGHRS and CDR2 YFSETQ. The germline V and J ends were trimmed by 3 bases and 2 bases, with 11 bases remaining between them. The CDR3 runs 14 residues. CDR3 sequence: CASSSGTTNTEAFF. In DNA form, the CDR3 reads TGCGCCAGCAGCTCGGGGACAACCAACACTGAAGCTTTCTTT.

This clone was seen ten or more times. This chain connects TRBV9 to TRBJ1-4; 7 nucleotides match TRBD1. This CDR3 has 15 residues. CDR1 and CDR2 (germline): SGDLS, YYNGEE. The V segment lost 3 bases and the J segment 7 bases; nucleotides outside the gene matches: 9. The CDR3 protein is CASSARQGRFEKLFF. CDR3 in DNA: TGTGCCAGCAGCGCCCGACAGGGAAGATTTGAAAAACTGTTTTTT.

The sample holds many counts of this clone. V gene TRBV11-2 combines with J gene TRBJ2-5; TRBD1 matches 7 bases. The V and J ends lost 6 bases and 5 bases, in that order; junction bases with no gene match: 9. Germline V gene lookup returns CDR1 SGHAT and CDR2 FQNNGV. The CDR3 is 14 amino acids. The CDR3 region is CASRTSDRKETQYF. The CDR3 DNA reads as TGTGCCAGCAGGACTTCGGACAGGAAGGAGACCCAGTACTTC.

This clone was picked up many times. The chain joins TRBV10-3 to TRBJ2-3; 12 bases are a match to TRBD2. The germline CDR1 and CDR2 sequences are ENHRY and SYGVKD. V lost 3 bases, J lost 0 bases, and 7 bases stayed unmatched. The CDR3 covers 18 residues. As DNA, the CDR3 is TGTGCCATCAGTGAACCCGGGACTAGCGGGCGAAGCACAGATACGCAGTATTTT. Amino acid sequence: CAISEPGTSGRSTDTQYF.

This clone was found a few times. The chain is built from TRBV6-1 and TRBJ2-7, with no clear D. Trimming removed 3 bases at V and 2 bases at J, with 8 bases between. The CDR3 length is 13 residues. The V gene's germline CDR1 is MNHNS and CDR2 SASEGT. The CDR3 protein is CASSEGSPYEQYF. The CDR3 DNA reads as TGTGCCAGCAGTGAGGGTAGTCCCTACGAGCAGTACTTC.

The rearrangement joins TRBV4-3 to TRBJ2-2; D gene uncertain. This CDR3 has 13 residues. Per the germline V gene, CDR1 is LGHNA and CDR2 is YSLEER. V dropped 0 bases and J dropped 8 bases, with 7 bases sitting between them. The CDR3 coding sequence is TGCGCCAGCAGCCAAGATCGGATAGGGGAGCTGTTTTTT. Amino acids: CASSQDRIGELFF.